The TCR beta chain under discussion was sequenced for a study of cytomegalovirus exposure and HLA in healthy donors. Profiled with immunoSEQ multiplex PCR; TCRdb holds only in-frame clones, not every one. The sample lists about 110,000 clones, about 85% occurring once. This clone was recorded only once. The CDR3 spans 15 residues. V was clipped by 11 bases and J by 6 bases; unmatched bases: 19. The germline V gene has CDR1 WNHNN and CDR2 SYGVQD (reference sequence). The sample taken for sequencing was PBMCs. The receptor comes from a woman under 30 in good health and CMV-seronegative. The rearrangement links TRBV10-1 to TRBJ2-7, with 7 bases fitting TRBD1. The CDR3 loop reads CARLLGQPASSEQYF. CDR3 DNA: TGCGCCCGACTACTGGGACAGCCAGCATCTTCCGAGCAGTACTTC.